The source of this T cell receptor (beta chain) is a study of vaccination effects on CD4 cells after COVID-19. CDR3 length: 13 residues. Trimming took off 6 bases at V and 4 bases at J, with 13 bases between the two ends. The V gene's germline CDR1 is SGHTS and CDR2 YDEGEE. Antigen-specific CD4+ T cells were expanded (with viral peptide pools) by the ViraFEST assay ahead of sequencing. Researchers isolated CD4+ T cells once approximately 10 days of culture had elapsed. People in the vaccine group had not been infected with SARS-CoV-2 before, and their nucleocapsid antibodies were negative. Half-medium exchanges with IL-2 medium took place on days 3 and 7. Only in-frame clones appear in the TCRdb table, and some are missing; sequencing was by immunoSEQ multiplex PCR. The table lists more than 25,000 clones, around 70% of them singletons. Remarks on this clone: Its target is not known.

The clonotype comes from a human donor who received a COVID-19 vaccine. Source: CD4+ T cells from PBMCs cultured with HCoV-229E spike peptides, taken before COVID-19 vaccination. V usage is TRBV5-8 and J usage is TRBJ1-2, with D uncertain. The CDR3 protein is CASTPRPAYGYTF. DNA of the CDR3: TGTGCCAGCACCCCGAGGCCGGCCTATGGCTACACCTTC.